Following are 25 T cell receptor beta chains from one sample sequenced in a study of blood T cells in healthy people across ages. A J-beta primer mix and a sample-barcoded 5' primer were used in a second PCR of about 6 to 12 cycles. TCRdb itself ran the 5' RACE reads through MiXCR, one entry per CDR3 protein. The sample has 650,000 to 900,000 distinct CDR3 sequences; 55% to 65% are singletons. What was sequenced was blood. These receptors were taken from a man aged 30-40 years in good health.

The chain uses TRBV20-1 and TRBJ2-7; perhaps TRBD1 as D (6 bases). Germline values: CDR1 DFQATT, CDR2 SNEGSKA (reference sequence). The CDR3 has 13 residues. V was shortened by 8 bases and J by 7 bases, with 21 bases between the two germline ends. CDR3 sequence: CSQKGQSYNEQYF. CDR3 coding DNA: TGCAGTCAAAAAGGACAGAGTTACAATGAGCAGTACTTC.

This clonotype turned up a few times. The chain is built from TRBV20-1 and TRBJ2-7, with D possibly TRBD2 on 5 matching bases. This CDR3 region has 14 residues. The germline V gene encodes CDR1 DFQATT and CDR2 SNEGSKA (reference sequence). V lost 0 bases and J lost 0, with 9 bases in between. The CDR3 is CSARDRTSSYEQYF. In DNA form, the CDR3 reads TGCAGTGCTAGAGATCGAACTAGCTCCTACGAGCAGTACTTC.

The V gene is TRBV29-1, the J gene TRBJ1-5; 7 bases line up with TRBD1. Germline loops: CDR1 SQVTM, CDR2 ANQGSEA. With V trimmed by 5 bases and J by 0 bases, 7 bases remained unmatched. The CDR3 spans 15 residues. CDR3 in amino acids: CSVSTTGNSNQPQHF. The CDR3 DNA reads as TGCAGCGTTTCCACGACAGGGAATAGCAATCAGCCCCAGCATTTT. The full variable domain, with the rest looked up from reference TRBV29-1 and TRBJ1-5, is SAVISQKPSRDICQRGTSLTIQCQVDSQVTMMFWYRQQPGQSLTLIATANQGSEATYESGFVIDKFPISRPNLTFSTLTVSNMSPEDSSIYLCSVSTTGNSNQPQHFGDGTRLSIL.

V usage is TRBV29-1 and J usage is TRBJ2-5, with TRBD1 matching over 9 bases. The better agreement between TRBJ2-7 and the DNA end casts doubt on the J call. The CDR3 sequence is 15 residues long. Germline values: CDR1 SQVTM, CDR2 ANQGSEA. DNA of the CDR3: TGCAGCGTACTTGGGGGGACAGGGATTACCTACGAGCAGTACTTC. Encoded protein: CSVLGGTGITYEQYF.

With regard to this clonotype: Its ends do not fully match the called genes, so a read error is possible. The chain has TRBV2 and TRBJ2-7, with 13 bases aligning to TRBD2. The J call may be wrong; the DNA end is better matched by TRBJ2-5. Germline CDR1 is SNHLY and CDR2 is FYNNEI. The CDR3 is 15 residues long. The CDR3 DNA is TGTGTCAGCAGTGACTTTGGACTAGCGGGGGCGACCCAGTACTTC. Its protein product is CVSSDFGLAGATQYF.

The V and J genes are TRBV6-1 and TRBJ2-1; D remains ambiguous. Trimming removed 7 bases from V and 8 bases from J, with 21 bases in between. The germline V gene encodes CDR1 MNHNS and CDR2 SASEGT. CDR3 length equals 15 residues. The CDR3 sequence is CASTWTRPTSYEQFF. CDR3 nucleotides: TGTGCCAGCACCTGGACGAGACCCACATCCTATGAGCAGTTCTTC.

The genes are TRBV20-1 and TRBJ2-7; no clear D. From germline, CDR1 is DFQATT and CDR2 SNEGSKA (reference sequence). Trimming left V 6 bases short and J 5 bases short, with 11 bases between. The CDR3 loop spans 11 amino acids. The CDR3 region is CSAQTRNEQYF. The CDR3 DNA reads as TGCAGTGCCCAAACACGGAACGAGCAGTACTTC.

The genes are TRBV7-9 and TRBJ1-2, with a weak D call TRBD1 (5 bases). Trimming removed 1 base from V and 4 bases from J, with 10 bases in between. The CDR3 extends over 14 amino acids. Germline V gene data show CDR1 as SEHNR and CDR2 as FQNEAQ (reference sequence). The CDR3 loop reads CASSLDPGAYGYTF. DNA of the CDR3: TGTGCCAGCAGCTTAGATCCCGGGGCCTATGGCTACACCTTC.

This clonotype occurred a few times. The chain recombines TRBV6-2 or TRBV6-3 with TRBJ2-1; 10 bases map to TRBD2. Germline V lookup: CDR1 MNHEY, CDR2 SVGEGT. Trimming took 5 bases from V and 12 from J; bases not matched to a gene: 7. The CDR3 covers 13 residues. The CDR3 sequence is CASSARTSGMQFF. As DNA, the CDR3 is TGTGCCAGCAGTGCACGGACTAGCGGCATGCAGTTCTTC.

The chain joins TRBV30 to TRBJ1-2; TRBD1 matches at 7 bases. The CDR3 sequence is 14 residues long. The trim removed 3 bases at V and 0 bases at J, leaving 4 bases unmatched. CDR1 is GTSNPN and CDR2 is SVGIG in the germline V gene (reference sequence). The DNA for the CDR3 is TGTGCCTGGAGCGATCAGGGGGCTAACTATGGCTACACCTTC. Protein product: CAWSDQGANYGYTF. The full variable domain, completed using reference TRBV30 and TRBJ1-2, is SQTIHQWPATLVQPVGSPLSLECTVEGTSNPNLYWYRQAAGRGLQLLFYSVGIGQISSEVPQNLSASRPQDRQFILSSKKLLLSDSGFYLCAWSDQGANYGYTFGSGTRLTVV.

A few counts support this clonotype. J is TRBJ2-4 and V is TRBV4-3, with D tentatively TRBD1 (5 bases). The J call may be incorrect, as the DNA end agrees better with TRBJ2-7. CDR1 is LGHNA and CDR2 is YSLEER in the germline V gene. The CDR3 runs 14 residues. The CDR3 loop is CASSPFADSSEQYF. The DNA for the CDR3 is TGCGCCAGCAGCCCATTCGCCGACAGTTCCGAGCAGTACTTC.

CDR3 coding DNA: TGCGCCAGCAGCCACCTGACAGGGCCCTACAATGAGCAGTTCTTC. Translation gives CASSHLTGPYNEQFF. V gene TRBV4-3 combines with J gene TRBJ2-1, with TRBD1 matching over 7 bases. Germline CDR1 reads LGHNA; CDR2 reads YSLEER. The CDR3 sequence is 15 residues long. J was trimmed by 2 bases and V by 3 bases; bases with no gene match: 4.

V is TRBV6-2 or TRBV6-3 and J is TRBJ2-3; D unclear. V was pared by 2 bases and J by 4 bases, with 13 bases between. Germline CDR1 and CDR2: MNHEY and SVGEGT. The CDR3 length is 15 residues. In nucleotides, the CDR3 is TGTGCCAGCAGTTACGTGTCAGGTCCAGCAGATACGCAGTATTTT. It translates to CASSYVSGPADTQYF.

This clonotype turned up a few times. The rearrangement joins TRBV20-1 to TRBJ2-1; TRBD2 might be the D (5 bases). The ends were cut back, 4 bases at V and 7 bases at J, with 17 bases in the middle. CDR1 is DFQATT and CDR2 is SNEGSKA in the germline V gene (reference sequence). The length of the CDR3 is 14 residues. CDR3 nucleotides: TGCAGTGCTATCCCGGACTCCGGTTTGAATGAGCAGTTCTTC. Translation: CSAIPDSGLNEQFF.

This rearrangement joins TRBV7-8 to TRBJ2-1; D is ambiguous. The CDR3 runs 13 residues. Per the germline V gene, CDR1 is SGHVS and CDR2 is FQNEAQ. The ends were cut back, 3 bases at V and 10 bases at J, with 13 bases in the middle. Here the CDR3 reads CASSFDADGEQFF. In nucleotides, the CDR3 is TGTGCCAGCAGCTTCGATGCAGACGGGGAGCAGTTCTTC.

This clonotype was observed a handful of times. V gene TRBV6-5 combines with J gene TRBJ2-1; 8 nucleotides match TRBD2. The CDR3 runs to 15 residues. Germline CDR1 MNHEY, CDR2 SVGAGI. J was trimmed by 4 bases and V by 0 bases; bases with no gene match: 2. In DNA form, the CDR3 reads TGTGCCAGCAGTTACTCCGGGGGGGAATACAATGAGCAGTTCTTC. It yields the protein CASSYSGGEYNEQFF.

This chain connects TRBV24-1 to TRBJ2-3, with 12 positions matching TRBD2. After removal of 7 bases from V and 4 bases from J, the junction contained 2 bases not matched to a gene. The V gene's germline CDR1 is KGHDR and CDR2 SFDVKD. The CDR3 consists of 14 residues. The CDR3 sequence is CATSSSGGADTQYF. CDR3 nucleotides: TGTGCCACCAGCTCTAGCGGGGGGGCAGATACGCAGTATTTT.

In regard to this clonotype: Compared with germline, one end of the junction differs, possibly owing to a read error. Here the CDR3 DNA reads TGCGGCGTTGAAGGGACTAGCGGGGGGGCCTACAATGAGCAGTTCTTC. Translated, it gives CGVEGTSGGAYNEQFF. The chain has TRBV29-1 and TRBJ2-1; 16 bases map to TRBD2. This CDR3 has 16 amino acids. Germline values: CDR1 SQVTM, CDR2 ANQGSEA.

V gene TRBV20-1 combines with J gene TRBJ2-7; 7 nucleotides agree with TRBD2. V shed 0 bases, J shed 0 bases, and the junction held 5 bases outside the gene matches. In germline, CDR1 is DFQATT, CDR2 SNEGSKA (reference sequence). CDR3 length: 15 residues. Written as DNA, the CDR3 is TGCAGTGCTAGAGATCGGCCTAGCGGCTCCTACGAGCAGTACTTC. This codes for CSARDRPSGSYEQYF.

This rearrangement joins TRBV20-1 to TRBJ1-1; 8 bases align to TRBD1. With V trimmed by 1 base and J by 6 bases, 4 bases remained unmatched. The V gene's germline CDR1 is DFQATT and CDR2 SNEGSKA (reference sequence). The CDR3 is made up of 13 amino acids. CDR3 nucleotide sequence: TGCAGTGCTAGAGTAGGACAGGGCGCTGAAGCTTTCTTT. It codes for CSARVGQGAEAFF.

The genes are TRBV5-1 and TRBJ2-7; the D is unclear. The CDR3 covers 14 residues. The germline gives CDR1 SGHRS, CDR2 YFSETQ. Between the trimmed V and J ends, which lost 0 bases and 2 bases, there was a span of 9 bases. CDR3 sequence (DNA): TGCGCCAGCAGCTTGGATCAGAGAGCCTACGAGCAGTACTTC. Amino acids: CASSLDQRAYEQYF.

This clonotype was found once. The chain has TRBV7-9 and TRBJ2-3, with D perhaps TRBD1 (6 bases). CDR1 and CDR2 from the germline V gene are SEHNR and FQNEAQ (reference sequence). V dropped 5 bases and J dropped 5 bases, with 11 bases sitting between them. This CDR3 comprises 13 residues. CDR3 bases: TGTGCCAGCAGCCCAACAGGGAAAGATACGCAGTATTTT. Protein: CASSPTGKDTQYF.

This clonotype was seen a single time. This rearrangement joins TRBV7-9 to TRBJ2-1; TRBD1 might be the D (6 bases). Trimming pared 5 bases from V and 8 bases from J, leaving 13 bases between. This CDR3 is 13 amino acids long. The germline gives CDR1 SEHNR, CDR2 FQNEAQ (reference sequence). The CDR3 DNA follows: TGTGCCAGCAGCCAACAGGGTACCCATGAGCAGTTCTTC. Translated, it gives CASSQQGTHEQFF.

This clonotype appeared a single time. The rearrangement uses TRBV29-1 and TRBJ1-2; 7 bases fit TRBD1. The CDR3 spans 10 residues. CDR1 and CDR2 (germline): SQVTM, ANQGSEA. The V segment lost 7 bases and the J segment 9 bases; nucleotides outside the gene matches: 5. The CDR3 is CSATGESYTF. Written as DNA, the CDR3 is TGCAGCGCTACAGGGGAGAGCTACACCTTC.

Points on this clonotype: Germline and junction disagree at one end, which may indicate a read error. J is TRBJ2-5 and V is TRBV10-2; D call uncertain. The CDR3 is 17 amino acids. Germline CDR1 and CDR2: WSHSY and SAAADI. CDR3 nucleotide sequence: TGCGCCGGCAGTGAGCCGTCGGCGACACAAGCCCAAGAGACCCAGTACTTC. It is translated as CAGSEPSATQAQETQYF.